The sequence of this T cell receptor beta chain was determined in a study of OX40 agonist ivuxolimab in advanced cancers. Study details: Every 2 weeks, patients got intravenous ivuxolimab at one of six dose levels (0.01-10 mg/kg). Patients assigned to dose escalation were diagnosed with hepatocellular carcinoma, melanoma, renal cell or head and neck cancer. Findings and caveats of the study: Among the lowest peripheral clonal expansion occurred in 0.1-3.0 mg/kg partial responders.

Sequencing was performed with immunoSEQ multiplex PCR; in TCRdb, only in-frame clones are kept and a portion is missing. This table holds 55,000 to 65,000 clones, 85% found once. V lost 4 bases and J 1 base, leaving 14 bases between the germline ends. From germline, CDR1 is SGHTS and CDR2 YDEGEE. This CDR3 is 15 amino acids long. In its sample, this clone was seen once. Its matching antigen is unknown. Drawing of blood for sampling happened at baseline, at cycle 4 day 1, and at cycle 7 day 1. The receptor was isolated from an adult with an advanced solid tumor such as melanoma, head and neck, liver or kidney cancer. The rearrangement joins TRBV5-8 to TRBJ1-1; D is possibly TRBD1 (6 bases). The specimen comprised CD4+ or CD8+ T cells sorted from blood, sampled in a trial of the OX40 agonist ivuxolimab. The CDR3 sequence is CASSLLDSSNTEAFF. The CDR3 coding sequence is TGTGCCAGCAGCCTACTGGACAGCTCGAACACTGAAGCTTTCTTT.